Below, 25 T cell receptor beta chains from the same sample are listed, as sequenced in a study of cytomegalovirus exposure and HLA in healthy donors. This PCR relied on a set of 60 Vbeta primers and 13 Jbeta primers. Clones were read by immunoSEQ multiplex PCR, and TCRdb kept only the in-frame ones, dropping some. Counted here are 100,000 or so clones, 75% to 90% occurring once; the ten biggest clones make up approximately 6.9%. The sample was PBMCs. The receptors come from a man between 25 and 39 years old in good health and CMV-seropositive.

In this sample, this clone turned up a few times. The V and J genes are TRBV6-6 and TRBJ1-3, with D maybe TRBD1 (5 bases). Germline CDR1 reads MNHNY; CDR2 reads SVGAGI (reference sequence). The CDR3 has 16 residues. Trimming took 6 bases from V and 0 from J, leaving 15 bases between them. This chain's CDR3 is CASSGRRGFSGNTIYF. The CDR3, as DNA: TGTGCCAGCAGCGGCAGGCGGGGCTTCTCTGGAAACACCATATATTTT.

The chain joins TRBV4-2 to TRBJ2-1; 7 nucleotides align to TRBD2. The CDR3 loop spans 16 amino acids. Germline CDR1 reads LGHNA; CDR2 reads YNFKEQ. Trimming cost V 4 bases and J 1 base; bases outside gene matches: 7. The CDR3 reads CASSRGGPQSYNEQFF. The CDR3 DNA sequence: TGTGCCAGCAGCCGGGGGGGACCGCAATCCTACAATGAGCAGTTCTTC.

This chain connects TRBV2 to TRBJ2-5; 13 bases match TRBD2. Losses at the gene ends were 8 bases for V and 4 bases for J; bases not matched to a gene: 16. The CDR3 contains 18 residues. Germline V gene sequence: CDR1 SNHLY, CDR2 FYNNEI. The CDR3 sequence is CASRPRTSGGVARETQYF. The CDR3 DNA is TGTGCCAGCCGCCCCAGGACTAGCGGGGGAGTCGCAAGAGAGACCCAGTACTTC.

The chain employs TRBV25-1 and TRBJ1-2; D possibly corresponds to TRBD1 (5 bases). With 5 bases removed from V and 4 bases from J, the gap between germline ends came to 8 bases. This CDR3 has 12 residues. Germline CDR1 reads MGHDK; CDR2 reads SYGVNS. This CDR3 reads CASSKGAYGYTF. In DNA form, the CDR3 reads TGTGCCAGCAGTAAAGGGGCCTATGGCTACACCTTC.

V is TRBV7-9 and J is TRBJ2-7; TRBD1 matches 9 bases. V dropped 4 bases and J dropped 6; count of bases not matched to a gene: 7. The CDR3 is made up of 14 amino acids. Germline CDR1 and CDR2: SEHNR and FQNEAQ (reference sequence). The CDR3 DNA reads TGTGCCAGCAGCTCCCGGGACAGGGCACTCGAGCAGTACTTC. Its protein is CASSSRDRALEQYF. Variable domain in full (rest from reference TRBV7-9 and TRBJ2-7): DTGVSQNPRHKITKRGQNVTFRCDPISEHNRLYWYRQTLGQGPEFLTYFQNEAQLEKSRLLSDRFSAERPKGSFSTLEIQRTEQGDSAMYLCASSSRDRALEQYFGPGTRLTVT.

V is TRBV7-3 and J is TRBJ2-7; D not resolved. Trimming took 5 bases from V and 3 from J, leaving 11 bases between them. This CDR3 has 13 amino acids. Germline V gene data show CDR1 as SGHTA and CDR2 as FQGTGA. Here the CDR3 DNA reads TGTGCCAGCAGCCCCGACGGGTTCTACGAGCAGTACTTC. Its protein product is CASSPDGFYEQYF.

The chain couples TRBV10-3 to TRBJ1-1, with D perhaps TRBD1 (5 bases). CDR1 ENHRY and CDR2 SYGVKD come from the germline V gene. V lost 5 bases and J 0 bases, leaving 7 bases between the germline ends. The CDR3 length is 13 residues. CDR3 DNA sequence: TGTGCCATCAGTACCAGGGTGAACACTGAAGCTTTCTTT. This gives the protein CAISTRVNTEAFF.

Note on this clone: Other DNA sequences from this sample encode an identical CDR3 as well. The V call is TRBV29-1, the J call TRBJ1-4, with D perhaps TRBD1 (5 bases). Germline V lookup: CDR1 SQVTM, CDR2 ANQGSEA. V lost 4 bases to trimming and J lost 4 bases, with 10 bases between them. The CDR3 is 13 amino acids. For the CDR3, the DNA is TGCAGCGTTGGGCAGGGCCGTAATGAAAAACTGTTTTTT. It encodes CSVGQGRNEKLFF.

This chain uses TRBV7-2 with TRBJ1-5; possibly TRBD1 for D (6 bases). The CDR3 has 16 amino acids. Germline V CDR1 and CDR2: SGHTA, FQGNSA. V was clipped by 6 bases and J by 2 bases, with 17 bases between them. The CDR3 coding sequence is TGTGCCAGCAGGACGGGACACCGGGACGGCAATCAGCCCCAGCATTTT. Protein: CASRTGHRDGNQPQHF.

The J gene is TRBJ2-1, the V gene TRBV9, with D tentatively TRBD2 (5 bases). Per germline, CDR1 SGDLS and CDR2 YYNGEE. Trimming took off 0 bases at V and 5 bases at J, with 21 bases between the two ends. This CDR3 is 18 amino acids long. CDR3 nucleotide sequence: TGTGCCAGCAGCGTAGAGGCCCTCGGGAATGGCGGCCACAATGAGCAGTTCTTC. It encodes CASSVEALGNGGHNEQFF.

This chain uses TRBV6-1 with TRBJ2-3; 10 bases map to TRBD2. The CDR3 totals 16 residues. V dropped 3 bases and J dropped 2; count of bases not matched to a gene: 5. CDR1 is MNHNS, CDR2 SASEGT, per germline. This CDR3 is CASSDPGLATTDTQYF. The CDR3 DNA follows: TGTGCCAGCAGTGACCCGGGACTAGCGACCACAGATACGCAGTATTTT.

The V gene is TRBV5-1, the J gene TRBJ2-1; 12 bases fit TRBD1. Germline V lookup: CDR1 SGHRS, CDR2 YFSETQ. The ends lost 4 bases at V and 0 bases at J; junction bases unmatched: 11. The CDR3 is made up of 19 amino acids. The CDR3 spells CASSLGTGGSLSSYNEQFF. In nucleotides, the CDR3 is TGCGCCAGCAGCCTCGGGACAGGGGGCTCCCTGAGCTCCTACAATGAGCAGTTCTTC. Drawing the rest from reference TRBV5-1 and TRBJ2-1, the complete variable domain is KAGVTQTPRYLIKTRGQQVTLSCSPISGHRSVSWYQQTPGQGLQFLFEYFSETQRNKGNFPGRFSGRQFSNSRSEMNVSTLELGDSALYLCASSLGTGGSLSSYNEQFFGPGTRLTVL.

Worth noting for this clone: Because the CDR3 is missing its conserved closing phenylalanine or tryptophan, this is likely a read error. This chain connects TRBV2 to TRBJ1-1; 9 bases agree with TRBD1. Per germline, CDR1 SNHLY and CDR2 FYNNEI. The CDR3 has 13 amino acids. V trimming: 6 bases; J trimming: 3 bases; junction bases outside the gene matches: 2. This CDR3 reads CASRWTGDTEAFV. As DNA, the CDR3 is TGTGCCAGCAGATGGACAGGGGACACTGAAGCTTTCGTT.

The rearrangement uses TRBV5-1 and TRBJ2-1; D unresolved. The CDR3 sequence is 15 residues long. Germline lookup yields CDR1 SGHRS and CDR2 YFSETQ. Trimming left V 4 bases short and J 0 bases short, with 11 bases between. CDR3 in amino acids: CASSVDSGSYNEQFF. The CDR3 coding sequence is TGCGCCAGCAGCGTCGACTCGGGCTCCTACAATGAGCAGTTCTTC.

The chain carries TRBV9 and TRBJ2-2; D possibly corresponds to TRBD2 (5 bases). This CDR3 is built from 14 residues. Germline V lookup: CDR1 SGDLS, CDR2 YYNGEE. The germline V and J ends were trimmed by 0 bases and 3 bases, with 6 bases remaining between them. The chain's CDR3 is CASSVAGDTGELFF. Here the CDR3 DNA reads TGTGCCAGCAGCGTAGCCGGGGACACCGGGGAGCTGTTTTTT.

The chain has TRBV10-3 and TRBJ1-3, with 8 bases aligning to TRBD1. V shed 4 bases and J 0 bases; nucleotides not matched to a gene: 2. Germline V gives CDR1 ENHRY, CDR2 SYGVKD. The CDR3 is 15 amino acids. Written as DNA, the CDR3 is TGTGCCATCAGTGCTACAGGGGGCTCTGGAAACACCATATATTTT. Amino acids: CAISATGGSGNTIYF.

This clone was recorded once. This sequence joins TRBV30 and TRBJ1-1; 8 bases agree with TRBD1. CDR3 length: 15 amino acids. V lost 3 bases, J lost 0 bases, and 6 bases stayed unmatched. The germline V gene encodes CDR1 GTSNPN and CDR2 SVGIG (reference sequence). This CDR3 is CAWRLRGPMNTEAFF. CDR3 in DNA: TGTGCCTGGAGACTCAGGGGGCCGATGAACACTGAAGCTTTCTTT.

This chain joins TRBV29-1 and TRBJ2-3; 8 positions match TRBD1. CDR1 and CDR2 (germline): SQVTM, ANQGSEA. Trimming at V came to 3 bases and at J to 2 bases, leaving 7 bases not matched to a gene. The CDR3 totals 15 residues. Written as DNA, the CDR3 is TGCAGCGTTGACGGGACAGGAGCAACCACAGATACGCAGTATTTT. Amino acids: CSVDGTGATTDTQYF.

This sequence joins TRBV5-8 and TRBJ1-5, with TRBD1 matching over 9 bases. CDR1 and CDR2 (germline): SGHTS, YDEGEE. Trimming removed 4 bases from V and 7 bases from J; junction bases left unmatched: 9. This CDR3 has 15 residues. The CDR3 here is CASSPYGQGTQPQHF. As DNA, the CDR3 is TGTGCCAGCAGCCCCTACGGACAGGGGACACAGCCCCAGCATTTT.

The chain links TRBV14 to TRBJ2-5, with D possibly being TRBD2 (6 bases). The length of the CDR3 is 18 residues. The germline V gene encodes CDR1 SGHDN and CDR2 FVKESK. The ends were cut back, 2 bases at V and 1 base at J, with 20 bases in the middle. This chain's CDR3 is CASSQKPERVPIQETQYF. CDR3 DNA sequence: TGTGCCAGCAGCCAAAAACCGGAGCGGGTCCCTATCCAAGAGACCCAGTACTTC.

CDR3 in DNA: TGTGCCAGCTCACCACCCCCAGTAAGCACAGATACGCAGTATTTT. Protein: CASSPPPVSTDTQYF. The chain uses TRBV18 and TRBJ2-3; D call uncertain. The CDR3 contains 15 residues. V gave up 0 bases and J gave up 0 bases, with 7 bases separating them. Germline CDR1 is KGHSH and CDR2 is LQKENI.

This clone was detected only a few times. V and J are TRBV4-2 and TRBJ1-6; 7 bases line up with TRBD1. The trim removed 0 bases at V and 10 bases at J, leaving 6 bases unmatched. Germline V CDR1 and CDR2: LGHNA, YNFKEQ. There are 15 residues in the CDR3. The CDR3 spells CASSQEQGQQSPLHF. CDR3 sequence (DNA): TGTGCCAGCAGCCAAGAGCAGGGACAGCAGTCACCCCTCCACTTT.

V is TRBV29-1 and J is TRBJ1-3, with D possibly matching TRBD1 (6 bases). The CDR3 has 14 residues. The V and J ends lost 6 bases and 0 bases respectively, with 12 bases between them. Germline lookup yields CDR1 SQVTM and CDR2 ANQGSEA. In DNA, the CDR3 is TGCAGCGTGGCCGTGGACAGCTCTGGAAACACCATATATTTT. The encoded protein is CSVAVDSSGNTIYF.

The chain carries TRBV19 and TRBJ2-3, with 8 bases that match TRBD1. This CDR3 region has 16 residues. The J segment lost 0 bases and the V segment lost 6 bases, leaving 8 bases of the junction unmatched. Germline V gene data show CDR1 as LNHDA and CDR2 as SQIVND (reference sequence). The CDR3 bases are TGTGCCAGTAGCCTCGGGGACAGGAGTAGCACAGATACGCAGTATTTT. Protein sequence: CASSLGDRSSTDTQYF.

This rearrangement joins TRBV6-5 to TRBJ2-3; 8 nucleotides agree with TRBD2. Per germline, CDR1 MNHEY and CDR2 SVGAGI. The CDR3 has 15 residues. V lost 6 bases and J lost 6; bases outside the gene matches: 11. The CDR3 is CASSPRGSGGDTQYF. Written as DNA, the CDR3 is TGTGCCAGCAGCCCCAGGGGTTCGGGGGGGGATACGCAGTATTTT.